A single sample gave rise to the 12 T cell receptor beta chains below, sequenced in a study of cytomegalovirus exposure and HLA in healthy donors. The PCR was carried out with 60 Vbeta primers and 13 Jbeta primers. Using immunoSEQ multiplex PCR, the repertoire was profiled, and TCRdb retains in-frame clones only, with some absent. Of fewer than 150,000 clones in the sample, about 75% were seen once. Sample: PBMCs. Receptors originate from a man between 60 and 75 years old in good health and CMV-seropositive.

The rearrangement uses TRBV20-1 and TRBJ1-2, with a tentative D call TRBD1 (5 bases). V dropped 5 bases and J dropped 8 bases, with 12 bases sitting between them. Looked up from germline, CDR1 is DFQATT and CDR2 is SNEGSKA (reference sequence). The CDR3 loop spans 11 amino acids. The CDR3 protein is CSAGGVLGYTF. The CDR3 DNA reads TGCAGTGCTGGGGGGGTTTTGGGCTACACCTTC.

The V and J genes are TRBV9 and TRBJ2-5; tentative D call: TRBD2 (6 bases). V lost 4 bases and J lost 0, with 16 bases in between. Germline CDR1 is SGDLS and CDR2 is YYNGEE. CDR3 size: 16 residues. The CDR3, as DNA: TGTGCCAGCAGCCCCCGCGGGACCTTATACCAAGAGACCCAGTACTTC. Encoded protein: CASSPRGTLYQETQYF.

The chain employs TRBV5-6 and TRBJ1-1; no reliable D call. The germline V gene has CDR1 SGHDT and CDR2 YYEEEE. The CDR3 sequence is 12 residues long. V dropped 4 bases and J dropped 8 bases, with 12 bases sitting between them. CDR3 sequence: CASSRAGWEAFF. DNA for the CDR3: TGTGCCAGCAGCCGGGCGGGTTGGGAAGCTTTCTTT.

The gene calls are TRBV28 and TRBJ2-3, with D hard to call. CDR3 length: 14 residues. Germline V lookup: CDR1 MDHEN, CDR2 SYDVKM. The V end lost 1 base, the J end lost 1 base, and 6 bases lay between the germline ends. The CDR3 is CASSLFQGTDTQYF. The CDR3 DNA is TGTGCCAGCAGTTTATTTCAGGGCACAGATACGCAGTATTTT.

The V gene is TRBV18, the J gene TRBJ1-1; D call uncertain. CDR1 and CDR2 from the germline V gene are KGHSH and LQKENI. Between the trimmed V and J ends, which lost 4 bases and 0 bases, there was a span of 9 bases. This CDR3 spans 14 amino acids. CDR3 DNA: TGTGCCAGCTCACTCCTAGGAGTGAACACTGAAGCTTTCTTT. It translates to CASSLLGVNTEAFF.

The chain uses TRBV9 and TRBJ2-5; D remains ambiguous. This CDR3 is built from 13 residues. The germline V and J ends were trimmed by 4 bases and 5 bases, with 12 bases remaining between them. The germline V gene has CDR1 SGDLS and CDR2 YYNGEE. The chain's CDR3 is CASSPSRWETQYF. CDR3 in DNA: TGTGCCAGCAGCCCATCTCGGTGGGAGACCCAGTACTTC.

This chain joins TRBV4-1 and TRBJ2-1, with 11 positions matching TRBD1. This CDR3 contains 18 residues. Trimming took 0 bases from V and 9 from J; bases not matched to a gene: 13. The germline gives CDR1 MGHRA, CDR2 YSYEKL. This chain's CDR3 is CASSQDPGQGAVEGEQFF. CDR3 DNA sequence: TGCGCCAGCAGCCAAGATCCTGGACAGGGGGCAGTTGAAGGTGAGCAGTTCTTC.

The rearrangement uses TRBV9 and TRBJ1-1; the match to TRBD1 covers 8 bases. Germline CDR1 is SGDLS and CDR2 is YYNGEE. The V gene end was trimmed by 0 bases and the J gene end by 0 bases; junction bases not matched to a gene: 4. The CDR3 covers 16 residues. The CDR3: CASSVGTGLMNTEAFF. The CDR3 DNA reads TGTGCCAGCAGCGTAGGGACAGGGCTCATGAACACTGAAGCTTTCTTT. The variable domain in full, completed from reference TRBV9 and TRBJ1-1, reads DSGVTQTPKHLITATGQRVTLRCSPRSGDLSVYWYQQSLDQGLQFLIQYYNGEERAKGNILERFSAQQFPDLHSELNLSSLELGDSALYFCASSVGTGLMNTEAFFGQGTRLTVV.

The rearrangement links TRBV30 to TRBJ2-1; 10 positions match TRBD1. CDR1 and CDR2 from the germline V gene are GTSNPN and SVGIG (reference sequence). CDR3 length equals 16 residues. J lost 4 bases, V lost 2 bases, and 8 bases had no gene match. CDR3 nucleotides: TGTGCCTGGAGTAGTTTGGACAGGGGGGCGTACAATGAGCAGTTCTTC. This encodes CAWSSLDRGAYNEQFF.

The rearrangement joins TRBV5-1 to TRBJ2-2; D remains unclear. The CDR3 contains 15 residues. The V end lost 0 bases, the J end lost 2 bases, and 8 bases lay between the germline ends. Germline V gives CDR1 SGHRS, CDR2 YFSETQ. DNA of the CDR3: TGCGCCAGCAGCTTGGAGGAGATAAACACCGGGGAGCTGTTTTTT. Translated: CASSLEEINTGELFF.

The chain links TRBV5-1 to TRBJ2-5, with D maybe TRBD2 (6 bases). Germline-derived CDR1 and CDR2 are SGHRS and YFSETQ. Trimming shortened V by 0 bases and J by 1 base, and 10 bases separated the two germline ends. The CDR3 totals 15 residues. The CDR3 DNA is TGCGCCAGCAGCTTGGGCGGGGCTCCCCAAGAGACCCAGTACTTC. Translating gives CASSLGGAPQETQYF.

This sequence joins TRBV28 and TRBJ1-4; no clear D gene. The germline gives CDR1 MDHEN, CDR2 SYDVKM. The CDR3 consists of 14 residues. V lost 1 base and J 0 bases, leaving 3 bases between the germline ends. CDR3 DNA sequence: TGTGCCAGCAGTTTATTTACAACTAATGAAAAACTGTTTTTT. Translated: CASSLFTTNEKLFF.